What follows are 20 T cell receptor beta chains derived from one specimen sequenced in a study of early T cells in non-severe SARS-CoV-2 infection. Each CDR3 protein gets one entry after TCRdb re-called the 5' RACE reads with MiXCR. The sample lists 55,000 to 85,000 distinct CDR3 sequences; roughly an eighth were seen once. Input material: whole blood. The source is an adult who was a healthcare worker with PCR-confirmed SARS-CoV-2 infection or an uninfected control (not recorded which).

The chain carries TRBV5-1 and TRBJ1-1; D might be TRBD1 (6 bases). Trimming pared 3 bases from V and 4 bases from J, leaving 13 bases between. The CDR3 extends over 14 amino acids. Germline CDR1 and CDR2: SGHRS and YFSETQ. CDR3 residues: CASSWGQSGTEAFF. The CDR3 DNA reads TGCGCCAGCAGCTGGGGGCAGTCGGGCACTGAAGCTTTCTTT.

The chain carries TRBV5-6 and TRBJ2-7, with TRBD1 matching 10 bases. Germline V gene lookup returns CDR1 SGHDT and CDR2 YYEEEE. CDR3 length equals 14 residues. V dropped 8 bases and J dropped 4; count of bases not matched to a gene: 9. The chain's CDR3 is CASTRDRGIYEQYF. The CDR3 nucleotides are TGTGCCAGTACTCGGGACAGGGGTATTTACGAGCAGTACTTC.

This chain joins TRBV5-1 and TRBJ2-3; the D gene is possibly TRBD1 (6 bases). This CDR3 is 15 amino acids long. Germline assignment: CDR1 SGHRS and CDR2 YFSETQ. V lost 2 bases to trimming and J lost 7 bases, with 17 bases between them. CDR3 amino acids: CASSFRDLGTNTQYF. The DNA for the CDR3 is TGCGCCAGCAGCTTCCGGGACCTCGGGACAAATACGCAGTATTTT.

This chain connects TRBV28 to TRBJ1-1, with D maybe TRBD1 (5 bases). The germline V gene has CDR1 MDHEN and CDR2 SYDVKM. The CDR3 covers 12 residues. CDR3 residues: CALGPVNTEAFF. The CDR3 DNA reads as TGTGCTCTGGGGCCCGTGAACACTGAAGCTTTCTTT.

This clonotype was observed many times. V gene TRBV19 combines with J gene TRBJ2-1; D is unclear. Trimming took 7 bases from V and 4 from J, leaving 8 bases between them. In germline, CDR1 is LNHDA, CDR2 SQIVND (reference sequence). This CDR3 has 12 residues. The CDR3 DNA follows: TGTGCCAGTACTGGCAGATACAATGAGCAGTTCTTC. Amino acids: CASTGRYNEQFF.

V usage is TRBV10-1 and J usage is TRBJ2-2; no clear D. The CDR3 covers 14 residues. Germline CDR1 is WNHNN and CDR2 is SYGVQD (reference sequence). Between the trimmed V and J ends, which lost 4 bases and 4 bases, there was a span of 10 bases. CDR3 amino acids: CASSVTSATGELFF. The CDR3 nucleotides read TGCGCCAGCAGTGTAACGTCGGCCACCGGGGAGCTGTTTTTT.

In DNA form, the CDR3 reads TGTGCCAGCACTCCCGGGCGGGGGATGGGCAATCAGCCCCAGCATTTT. This sequence encodes CASTPGRGMGNQPQHF. The chain combines TRBV12-3 or TRBV12-4 with TRBJ1-5, with D possibly matching TRBD1 (5 bases). Trimming removed 7 bases from V and 2 bases from J, with 18 bases in between. This CDR3 spans 16 amino acids.

CDR3 coding DNA: TGCAGCGAACGGGCTAGCGGATTAGGAGAGCAGTTCTTC. Residues: CSERASGLGEQFF. The gene calls are TRBV29-1 and TRBJ2-1; 7 bases align to TRBD2. Germline CDR1 reads SQVTM; CDR2 reads ANQGSEA. The length of the CDR3 is 13 residues. V lost 7 bases to trimming and J lost 10 bases; unmatched junction nucleotides: 13.

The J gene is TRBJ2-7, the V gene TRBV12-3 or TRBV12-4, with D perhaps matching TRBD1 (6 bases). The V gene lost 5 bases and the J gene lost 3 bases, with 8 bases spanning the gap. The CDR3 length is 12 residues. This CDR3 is CASSDRNYEQYF. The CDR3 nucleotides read TGTGCCAGCAGTGACAGGAACTACGAGCAGTACTTC.

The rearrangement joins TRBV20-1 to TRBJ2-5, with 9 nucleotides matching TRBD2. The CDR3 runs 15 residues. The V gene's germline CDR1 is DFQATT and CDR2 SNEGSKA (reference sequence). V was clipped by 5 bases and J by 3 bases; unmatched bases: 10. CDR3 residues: CSAVTSGVQKETQYF. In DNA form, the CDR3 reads TGCAGTGCTGTGACTAGCGGCGTTCAAAAAGAGACCCAGTACTTC.

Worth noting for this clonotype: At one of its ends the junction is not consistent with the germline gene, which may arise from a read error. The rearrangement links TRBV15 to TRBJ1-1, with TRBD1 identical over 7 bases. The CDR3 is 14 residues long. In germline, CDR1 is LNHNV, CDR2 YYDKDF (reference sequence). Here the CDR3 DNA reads TGTGCCACCAGTTCGGGACAGCAGAACGCTGAAGCTTTCTTT. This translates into CATSSGQQNAEAFF.

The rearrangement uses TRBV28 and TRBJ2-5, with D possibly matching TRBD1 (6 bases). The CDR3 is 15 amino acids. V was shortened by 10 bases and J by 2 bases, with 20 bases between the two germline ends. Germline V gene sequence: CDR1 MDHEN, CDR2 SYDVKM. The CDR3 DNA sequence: TGTGCCACCGTCCCTCCAGGGACACCTCAAGAGACCCAGTACTTC. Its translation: CATVPPGTPQETQYF.

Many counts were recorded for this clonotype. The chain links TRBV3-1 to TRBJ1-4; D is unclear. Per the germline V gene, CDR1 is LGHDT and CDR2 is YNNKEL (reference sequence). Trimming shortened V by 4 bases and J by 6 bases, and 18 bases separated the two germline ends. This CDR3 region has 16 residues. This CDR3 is CASSPSLQSRYEKLFF. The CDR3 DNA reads TGTGCCAGCAGCCCTTCCCTACAGTCACGGTATGAAAAACTGTTTTTT.

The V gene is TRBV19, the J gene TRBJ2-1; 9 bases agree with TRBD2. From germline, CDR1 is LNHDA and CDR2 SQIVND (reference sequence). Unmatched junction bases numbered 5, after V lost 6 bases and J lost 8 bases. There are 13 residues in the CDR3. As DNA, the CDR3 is TGTGCCAGTAGGGCGCGGGGGGGCGATGAGCAGTTCTTC. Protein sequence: CASRARGGDEQFF.

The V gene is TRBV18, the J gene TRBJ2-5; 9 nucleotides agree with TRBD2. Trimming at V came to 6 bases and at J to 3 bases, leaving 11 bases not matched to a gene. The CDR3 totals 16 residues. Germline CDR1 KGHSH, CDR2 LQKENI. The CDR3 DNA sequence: TGTGCCAGCTCCCCTCCCGGACTAGCGTATAAAGAGACCCAGTACTTC. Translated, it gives CASSPPGLAYKETQYF.

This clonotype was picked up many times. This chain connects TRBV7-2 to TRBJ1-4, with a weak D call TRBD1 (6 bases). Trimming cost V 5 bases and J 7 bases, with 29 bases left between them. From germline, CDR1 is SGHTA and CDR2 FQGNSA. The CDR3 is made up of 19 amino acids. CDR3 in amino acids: CASSPQPLLDSRSSEKLFF. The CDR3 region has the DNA TGTGCCAGCAGCCCCCAGCCCCTTCTGGACAGCCGCTCTAGTGAAAAACTGTTTTTT.

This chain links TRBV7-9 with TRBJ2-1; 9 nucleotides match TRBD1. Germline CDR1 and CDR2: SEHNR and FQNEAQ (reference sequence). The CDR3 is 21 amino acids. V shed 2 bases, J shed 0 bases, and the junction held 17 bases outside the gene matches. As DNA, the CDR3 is TGTGCCAGCAGCTTAAGTCCCGGGACAGGGAATCCTGGACCCTCCTACAATGAGCAGTTCTTC. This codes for CASSLSPGTGNPGPSYNEQFF.

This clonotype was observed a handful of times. In nucleotides, the CDR3 is TGTGCCAGCAGTTTACGGGGTGGCGAGCAGTACTTC. The encoded protein is CASSLRGGEQYF. This sequence joins TRBV12-3 or TRBV12-4 and TRBJ2-7; weak D call: TRBD2 (5 bases). V lost 2 bases to trimming and J lost 6 bases, with 8 bases between them. The CDR3 contains 12 residues.

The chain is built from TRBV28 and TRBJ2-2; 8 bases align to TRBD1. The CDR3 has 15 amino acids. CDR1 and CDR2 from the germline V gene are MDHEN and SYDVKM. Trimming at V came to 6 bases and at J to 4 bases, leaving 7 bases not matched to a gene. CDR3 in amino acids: CASRPTGVLTGELFF. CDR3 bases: TGTGCCAGCAGACCGACAGGGGTGCTCACCGGGGAGCTGTTTTTT.

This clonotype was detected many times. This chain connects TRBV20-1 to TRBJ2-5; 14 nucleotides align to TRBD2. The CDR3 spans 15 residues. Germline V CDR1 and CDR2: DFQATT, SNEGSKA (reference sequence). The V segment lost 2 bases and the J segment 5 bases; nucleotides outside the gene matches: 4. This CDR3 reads CSARPGTSGGETQYF. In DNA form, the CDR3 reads TGCAGTGCTAGACCTGGGACTAGCGGGGGCGAGACCCAGTACTTC.